The clone carrying this TCR beta chain has only one observation. The data belong to a study of blood T cell repertoires in COVID-19. The assay was immunoSEQ multiplex PCR, and TCRdb's table has in-frame clones only and misses some. The profile covers 100,000 or so clones, with approximately 90% appearing a single time and under 20% taken by the ten largest. The sequence was collected from a human donor with acute or convalescent COVID-19. The donor label of this sample is uncertain. Sequencing was done on a sample of peripheral blood.

CDR3 sequence: CASSPEGPGMLVEQFF. CDR3 nucleotide sequence: TGTGCCAGCTCACCGGAGGGGCCAGGGATGCTAGTAGAGCAGTTCTTC. This chain connects TRBV18 to TRBJ2-1; D is perhaps TRBD2 (6 bases). The V end lost 3 bases, the J end lost 10 bases, and 22 bases lay between the germline ends. CDR1 and CDR2 (germline): KGHSH, LQKENI. This CDR3 region has 16 residues.